The entry that follows covers one T cell receptor beta chain sequence. What it binds is not known. The sample belongs to a study of shared clonotypes between healthy human individuals. The study's findings and limits: The sharing of 4.5% to 6.5% of naive CD4 clonotypes was seen across a handful of donors.

There are 13 residues in the CDR3. V gave up 7 bases and J gave up 4 bases, with 14 bases separating them. The germline V gene has CDR1 MDHEN and CDR2 SYDVKM. Naive-designated CD8 cells lacked CD45RO, were positively enriched for CCR7, and omitted terminally differentiated effector memory CD45RA+ cells. There were only Caucasian adults among the donors, and all lived in Nashville, Tennessee. Assay runs were performed at deep level. A roughly 200 ng quantity of DNA, roughly 30,000 T cell genomes, went into the sorted-subset replicate PCRs. Method: immunoSEQ multiplex PCR; TCRdb's copy keeps in-frame clones and lacks some. The data hold millions of clones, with about 92% observed a single time.

This sequence was found in a man between 18 and 35 years old in good health. Some clones in this sample may be carry-over from other donors' samples. Specimen: naive CD8+ T cells from PBMCs. This chain links TRBV28 with TRBJ2-7, with a possible D match to TRBD2 (6 bases). This chain's CDR3 is CASTLRGFYEQYF. The CDR3 DNA is TGTGCCAGCACCTTGCGGGGCTTTTACGAGCAGTACTTC.